This TCR beta chain was found in a study of CD8 T cells in ankylosing spondylitis. V lost 4 bases, J lost 8 bases, and 9 bases stayed unmatched. Per germline, CDR1 MNHNS and CDR2 SASEGT. The CDR3 totals 14 residues. Each CDR3 protein gets one entry after TCRdb re-called the 5' RACE reads with MiXCR. The sample includes hundreds of thousands of distinct CDR3 sequences, about 10% seen only once; the top ten take about 0.49%. This clonotype was seen more than once but under ten times. The antigen is unknown. Study-level points and caveats: Among TCR beta sequences, a motif of roughly 8 highly homologous variants appeared characteristic of ankylosing spondylitis blood.

V gene TRBV6-1 combines with J gene TRBJ1-1, with 8 bases identical to TRBD1. This TCR was recovered from a male donor with ankylosing spondylitis. Sequencing used blood, either unsorted or a sorted T cell fraction (not recorded which). DNA for the CDR3: TGTGCCAGCAGTGCTGAGACAGGGGTAGGAGAAGCTTTCTTT. This translates into CASSAETGVGEAFF.